This TCR beta chain was recorded in a study of T cell responses to AZD1222 COVID-19 vaccine. Clones were read by immunoSEQ multiplex PCR, and TCRdb kept only the in-frame ones, dropping some. In the table there are more than 140,000 clones, over 85% of which are singletons. About this clone: Its antigen remains unknown.

Study-level results: Vaccine-related CD4 TCRs covered spike, predominating at 160-218 and 743-854. After two AZD1222 doses, spike-specific TCR breadth and depth rose versus day 0. Females outnumbered males among donors, who were mostly white British; clonal diversity was possibly underestimated. Only a handful of AZD1222 recipients were seropositive at baseline.

Unmatched junction bases numbered 7, after V lost 0 bases and J lost 3 bases. The germline gives CDR1 MNHEY, CDR2 SVGAGI. The CDR3 is made up of 16 amino acids. Sequences were derived from peripheral blood, sampled on day 0 of MenACWY control vaccination. The TCR originated in an adult in good health. V is TRBV6-5 and J is TRBJ2-7; TRBD1 matches at 8 bases. The CDR3 reads CASSYSPGQGNYEQYF. CDR3 nucleotide sequence: TGTGCCAGCAGTTACTCTCCTGGACAGGGTAACTACGAGCAGTACTTC.